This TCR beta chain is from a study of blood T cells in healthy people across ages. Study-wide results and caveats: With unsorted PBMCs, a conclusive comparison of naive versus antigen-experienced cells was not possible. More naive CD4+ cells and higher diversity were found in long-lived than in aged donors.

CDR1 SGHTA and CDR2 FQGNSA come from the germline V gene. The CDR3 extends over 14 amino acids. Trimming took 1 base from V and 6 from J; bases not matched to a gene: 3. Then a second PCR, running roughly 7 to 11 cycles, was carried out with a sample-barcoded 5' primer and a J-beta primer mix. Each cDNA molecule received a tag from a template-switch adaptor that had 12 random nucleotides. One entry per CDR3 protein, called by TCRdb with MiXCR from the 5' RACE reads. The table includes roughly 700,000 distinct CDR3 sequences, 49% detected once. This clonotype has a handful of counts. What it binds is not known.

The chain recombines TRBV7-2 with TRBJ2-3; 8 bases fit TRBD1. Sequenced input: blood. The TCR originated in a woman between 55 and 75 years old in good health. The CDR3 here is CASSLGTGWDTQYF. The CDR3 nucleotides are TGTGCCAGCAGCTTAGGGACAGGGTGGGATACGCAGTATTTT.